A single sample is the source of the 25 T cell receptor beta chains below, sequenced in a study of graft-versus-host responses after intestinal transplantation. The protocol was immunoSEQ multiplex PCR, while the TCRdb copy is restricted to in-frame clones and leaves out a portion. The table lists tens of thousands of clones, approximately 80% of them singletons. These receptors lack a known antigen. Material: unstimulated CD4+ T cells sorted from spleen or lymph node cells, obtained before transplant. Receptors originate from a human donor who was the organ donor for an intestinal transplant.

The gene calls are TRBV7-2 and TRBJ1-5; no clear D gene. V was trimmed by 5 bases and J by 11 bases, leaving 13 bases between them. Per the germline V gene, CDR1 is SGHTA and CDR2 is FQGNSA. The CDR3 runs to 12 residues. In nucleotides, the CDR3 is TGTGCCAGCAGCCCGCCGTTCGGGGCCCAGCATTTT. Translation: CASSPPFGAQHF.

The CDR3 sequence is CAWSVREETQYF. CDR3 bases: TGTGCCTGGAGTGTACGGGAAGAGACCCAGTACTTC. The chain has TRBV30 and TRBJ2-5; D not resolved. The germline gives CDR1 GTSNPN, CDR2 SVGIG (reference sequence). CDR3 length equals 12 residues. Trimming left V 0 bases short and J 3 bases short, with 5 bases between.

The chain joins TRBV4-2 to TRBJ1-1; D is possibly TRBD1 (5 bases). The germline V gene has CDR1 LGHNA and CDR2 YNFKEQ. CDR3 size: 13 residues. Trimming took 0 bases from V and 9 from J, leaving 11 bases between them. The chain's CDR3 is CASSQDKRQQAFF. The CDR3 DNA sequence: TGTGCCAGCAGCCAAGATAAGAGACAGCAAGCTTTCTTT.

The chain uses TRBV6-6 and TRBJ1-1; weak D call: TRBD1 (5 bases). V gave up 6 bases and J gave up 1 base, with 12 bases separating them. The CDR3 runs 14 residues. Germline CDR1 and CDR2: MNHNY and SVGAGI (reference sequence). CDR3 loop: CASRIPGQNTEAFF. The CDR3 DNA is TGTGCCAGCAGGATACCCGGACAGAACACTGAAGCTTTCTTT.

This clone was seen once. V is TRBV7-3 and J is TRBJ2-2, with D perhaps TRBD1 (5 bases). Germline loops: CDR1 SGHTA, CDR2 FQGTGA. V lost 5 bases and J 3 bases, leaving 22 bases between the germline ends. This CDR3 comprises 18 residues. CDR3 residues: CASSPMTVVVVYTGELFF. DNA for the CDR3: TGTGCCAGCAGCCCGATGACAGTAGTGGTAGTTTACACCGGGGAGCTGTTTTTT. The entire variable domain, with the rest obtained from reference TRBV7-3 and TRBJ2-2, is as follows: GAGVSQTPSNKVTEKGKYVELRCDPISGHTALYWYRQSLGQGPEFLIYFQGTGAADDSGLPNDRFFAVRPEGSVSTLKIQRTERGDSAVYLCASSPMTVVVVYTGELFFGEGSRLTVL.

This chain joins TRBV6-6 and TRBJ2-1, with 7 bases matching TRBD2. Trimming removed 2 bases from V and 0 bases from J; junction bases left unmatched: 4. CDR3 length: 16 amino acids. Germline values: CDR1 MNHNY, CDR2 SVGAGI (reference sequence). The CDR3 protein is CASSYGWEGSYNEQFF. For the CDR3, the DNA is TGTGCCAGCAGTTACGGGTGGGAGGGCTCCTACAATGAGCAGTTCTTC.

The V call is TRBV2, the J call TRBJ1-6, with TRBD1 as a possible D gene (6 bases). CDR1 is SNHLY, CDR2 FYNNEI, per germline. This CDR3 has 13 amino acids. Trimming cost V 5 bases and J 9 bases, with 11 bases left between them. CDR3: CASSSTGTSPLHF. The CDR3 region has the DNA TGTGCCAGCAGTTCGACAGGTACTTCACCCCTCCACTTT.

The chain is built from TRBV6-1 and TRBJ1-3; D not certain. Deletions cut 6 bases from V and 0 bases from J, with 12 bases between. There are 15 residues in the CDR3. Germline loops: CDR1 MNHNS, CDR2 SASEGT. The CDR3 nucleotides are TGTGCCAGCAGGATTAACCCGAGCTCTGGAAACACCATATATTTT. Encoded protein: CASRINPSSGNTIYF.

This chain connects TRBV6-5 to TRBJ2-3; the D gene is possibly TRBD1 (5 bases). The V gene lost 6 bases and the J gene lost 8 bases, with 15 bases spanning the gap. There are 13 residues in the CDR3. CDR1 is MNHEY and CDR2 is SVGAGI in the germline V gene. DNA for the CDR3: TGTGCCAGCAGCGAGACAGACCCCTCTACGCAGTATTTT. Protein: CASSETDPSTQYF.

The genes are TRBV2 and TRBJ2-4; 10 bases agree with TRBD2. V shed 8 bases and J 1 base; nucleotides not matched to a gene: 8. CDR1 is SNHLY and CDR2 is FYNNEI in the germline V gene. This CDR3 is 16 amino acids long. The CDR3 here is CASASSGGGAKNIQYF. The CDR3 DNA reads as TGTGCCAGCGCATCTAGCGGGGGTGGTGCCAAAAACATTCAGTACTTC.

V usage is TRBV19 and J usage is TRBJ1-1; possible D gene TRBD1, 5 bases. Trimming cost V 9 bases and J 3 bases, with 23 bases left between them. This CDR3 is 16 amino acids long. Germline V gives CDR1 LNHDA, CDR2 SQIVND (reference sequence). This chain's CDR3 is CASTRRWGSGDTEAFF. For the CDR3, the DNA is TGTGCCAGCACGAGGAGATGGGGGTCGGGGGACACTGAAGCTTTCTTT.

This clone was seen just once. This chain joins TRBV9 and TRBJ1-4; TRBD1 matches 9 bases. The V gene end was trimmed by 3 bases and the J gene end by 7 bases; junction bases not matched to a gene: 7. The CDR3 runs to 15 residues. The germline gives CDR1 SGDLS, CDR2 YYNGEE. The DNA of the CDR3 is TGTGCCAGCAGCGAAATACAGGGGGCTCGTGAAAAACTGTTTTTT. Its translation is CASSEIQGAREKLFF.

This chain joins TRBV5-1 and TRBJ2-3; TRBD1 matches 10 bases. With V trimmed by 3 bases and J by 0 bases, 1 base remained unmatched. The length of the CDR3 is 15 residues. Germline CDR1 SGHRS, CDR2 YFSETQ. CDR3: CASSWTGGSTDTQYF. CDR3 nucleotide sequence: TGCGCCAGCAGCTGGACAGGGGGGAGCACAGATACGCAGTATTTT.

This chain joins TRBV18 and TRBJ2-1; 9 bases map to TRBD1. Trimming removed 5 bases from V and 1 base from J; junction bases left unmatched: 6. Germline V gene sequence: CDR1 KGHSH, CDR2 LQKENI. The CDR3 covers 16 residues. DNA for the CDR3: TGTGCCAGCTCAACCGGGACAGGGAGTTCCTACAATGAGCAGTTCTTC. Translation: CASSTGTGSSYNEQFF.

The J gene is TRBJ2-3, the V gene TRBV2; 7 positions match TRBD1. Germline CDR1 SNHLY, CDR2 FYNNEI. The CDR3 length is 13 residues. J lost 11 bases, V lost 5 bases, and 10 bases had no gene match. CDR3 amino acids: CASSLPGTVVQYF. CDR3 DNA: TGTGCCAGCAGTCTTCCCGGGACAGTGGTGCAGTATTTT.

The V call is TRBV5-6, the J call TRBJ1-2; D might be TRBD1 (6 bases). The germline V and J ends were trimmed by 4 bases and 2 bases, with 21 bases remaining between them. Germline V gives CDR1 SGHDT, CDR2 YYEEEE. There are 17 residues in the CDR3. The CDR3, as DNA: TGTGCCAGCAGCCTGGATTCCGTTCGGGACACGAACTATGGCTACACCTTC. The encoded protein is CASSLDSVRDTNYGYTF.

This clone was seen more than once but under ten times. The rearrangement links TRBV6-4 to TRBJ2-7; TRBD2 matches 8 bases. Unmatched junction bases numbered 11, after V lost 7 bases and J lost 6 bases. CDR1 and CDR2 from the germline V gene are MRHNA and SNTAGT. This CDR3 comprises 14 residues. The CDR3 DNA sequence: TGTGCCAGCACGGTGCGGGGGGAGGATTGCGAGCAGTACGTC. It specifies CASTVRGEDCEQYV.

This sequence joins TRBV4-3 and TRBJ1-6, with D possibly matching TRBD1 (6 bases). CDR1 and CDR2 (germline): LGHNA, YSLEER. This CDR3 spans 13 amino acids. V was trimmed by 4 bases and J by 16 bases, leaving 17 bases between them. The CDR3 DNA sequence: TGCGCCAGCAGCCCCACATCGGTAGGGGGACTCCACTTT. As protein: CASSPTSVGGLHF.

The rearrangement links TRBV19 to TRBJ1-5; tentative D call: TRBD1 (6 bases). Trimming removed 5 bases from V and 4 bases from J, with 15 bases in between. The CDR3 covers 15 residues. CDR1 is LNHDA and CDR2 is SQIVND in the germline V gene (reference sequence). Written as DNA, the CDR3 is TGTGCCAGTAGTCATAAGACAGGAGTAAATCAGCCCCAGCATTTT. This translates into CASSHKTGVNQPQHF. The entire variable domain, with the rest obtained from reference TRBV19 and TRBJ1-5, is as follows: DGGITQSPKYLFRKEGQNVTLSCEQNLNHDAMYWYRQDPGQGLRLIYYSQIVNDFQKGDIAEGYSVSREKKESFPLTVTSAQKNPTAFYLCASSHKTGVNQPQHFGDGTRLSIL.

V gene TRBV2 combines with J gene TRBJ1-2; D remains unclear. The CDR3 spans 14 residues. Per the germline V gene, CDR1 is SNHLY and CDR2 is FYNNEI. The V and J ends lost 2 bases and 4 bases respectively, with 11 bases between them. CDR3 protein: CASSERVTGYGYTF. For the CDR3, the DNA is TGTGCCAGCAGTGAACGTGTCACGGGCTATGGCTACACCTTC.

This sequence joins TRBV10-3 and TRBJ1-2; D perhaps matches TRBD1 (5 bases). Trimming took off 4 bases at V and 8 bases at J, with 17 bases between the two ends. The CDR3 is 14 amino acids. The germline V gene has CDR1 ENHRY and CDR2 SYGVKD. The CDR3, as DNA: TGTGCCATCAGTGTGGAGGAGGGGCTCAGGGGCTACACCTTC. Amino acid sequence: CAISVEEGLRGYTF.

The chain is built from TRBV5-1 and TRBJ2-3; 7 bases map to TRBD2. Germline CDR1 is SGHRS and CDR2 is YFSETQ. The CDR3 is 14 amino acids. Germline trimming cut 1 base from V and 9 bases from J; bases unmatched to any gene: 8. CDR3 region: CASSLHSGGSTQYF. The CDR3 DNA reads TGCGCCAGCAGCTTGCATTCCGGGGGGAGCACGCAGTATTTT.

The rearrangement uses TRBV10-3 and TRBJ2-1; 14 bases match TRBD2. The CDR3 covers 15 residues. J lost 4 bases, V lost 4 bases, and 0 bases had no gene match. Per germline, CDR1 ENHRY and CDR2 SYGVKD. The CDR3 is CAISGLAGGYNEQFF. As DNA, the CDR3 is TGTGCCATCAGTGGACTAGCGGGGGGGTACAATGAGCAGTTCTTC.

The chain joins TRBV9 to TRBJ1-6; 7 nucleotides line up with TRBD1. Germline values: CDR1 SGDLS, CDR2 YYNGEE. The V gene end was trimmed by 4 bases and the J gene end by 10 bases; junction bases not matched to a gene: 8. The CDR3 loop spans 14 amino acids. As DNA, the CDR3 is TGTGCCAGCAGCAAATTACAGGGGAGGTCACCCCTCCACTTT. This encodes CASSKLQGRSPLHF.

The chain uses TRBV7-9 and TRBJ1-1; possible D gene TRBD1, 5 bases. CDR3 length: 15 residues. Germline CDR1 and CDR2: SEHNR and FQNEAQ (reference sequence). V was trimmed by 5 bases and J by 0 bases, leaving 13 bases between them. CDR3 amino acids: CASSLAQGMNTEAFF. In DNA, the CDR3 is TGTGCCAGCAGCCTGGCCCAGGGCATGAACACTGAAGCTTTCTTT.